This is a list of T cell receptor beta chains from one sample in a study of graft-versus-host responses after intestinal transplantation. Libraries were prepared by immunoSEQ multiplex PCR; TCRdb keeps only in-frame clonotypes and omits some of them. Here the sample spans around 40,000 clones, approximately 96% being singletons. These TCRs' antigens remain unknown. Sequences were derived from unstimulated CD8+ T cells sorted from spleen or lymph node cells, sampled before transplant. Receptors were obtained from a human donor who was the organ donor for an intestinal transplant. Each CDR3 is given with its conserved first and last residue.

V gene	J gene	CDR3 protein
TRBV13	TRBJ2-1	CASTPDRGDNEQFF
TRBV19	TRBJ1-5	CASERSPNQPQHF
TRBV15	TRBJ2-3	CATSRARGRTDTQYF
TRBV18	TRBJ2-4	CASSPLGAIQYF
TRBV4-2	TRBJ2-7	CASSQVSTGGSYEQYF
TRBV7-9	TRBJ2-4	CASSADRFGLAKNIQYF
TRBV4-1	TRBJ2-1	CASSQDPGGIPLEQFF
TRBV7-8	TRBJ1-1	CASSLEETEAAEAFF
TRBV11-2	TRBJ1-1	CASSPGGVEAFF
TRBV19	TRBJ1-2	CASSPGTRGLGGYTF
TRBV21-1	TRBJ1-2	CASSKSEPSKRPYGYTF
TRBV5-6	TRBJ2-7	CASSLWLAGPTPPYEQYF
TRBV19	TRBJ2-7	CASSAGDRGYEQYF
TRBV4-3	TRBJ2-7	CASSQDWGQGYEQYF
TRBV4-1	TRBJ2-5	CASSQDEAGGPEKETQYF
TRBV20-1	TRBJ2-3	CSARVDTQYF
TRBV9	TRBJ1-2	CASSAGGYGYTF
TRBV6-1	TRBJ2-7	CASKDRVGSYEQYF
TRBV13	TRBJ2-7	CASSGSSPTYEQYF
TRBV6-5	TRBJ2-7	CAGGYEQYF
TRBV27	TRBJ2-3	CASRSLTTGFSSTDTQYF
TRBV4-3	TRBJ2-2	CASSPTYRETGELFF
TRBV4-1	TRBJ1-5	CASSHFAESPWQPQHF
TRBV19	TRBJ2-1	CASRVAGGLNEQFF
TRBV4-1	TRBJ2-2	CASTRGGGNTGELFF
TRBV5-1	TRBJ2-1	CASSLVSPYNEQFF
TRBV4-3	TRBJ2-1	CASSQDNTDASSYNEQFF
TRBV7-2	TRBJ1-6	CASSLGRFNSPLHF
TRBV4-2	TRBJ1-6	CASSQLSSRSGTVSSPLHF
TRBV6-5	TRBJ2-1	CASSPREPYNEQFF
TRBV4-1	TRBJ2-7	CASSQGLPYEQYF
TRBV6-5	TRBJ2-1	CASSYFGTGDRNEQFF
TRBV6-4	TRBJ2-7	CASSDSSGGLSYEQYF
TRBV2	TRBJ1-2	CASIRGGGYTF
TRBV4-2	TRBJ2-1	CASSQDLSSGGRYNEQFF